These 17 T cell receptor beta chains were sequenced from one sample in a study of T cells in Graves' hyperthyroidism and ophthalmopathy (dated 2019 in TCRdb). Library preparation employed multiplex PCR. The instrument given in TCRdb is Illumina HiSeq 2000. Amplification of TCR beta CDR3 regions was carried out from RNA transcripts. The first round of RT-PCR for the TCR CDR3 was performed with the HTBI primer set and the Qiagen OneStep RT-PCR kit. TCRdb reprocessed the public reads (quality trimming at Q25 with fastp, clone calling with MiXCR) and kept in-frame beta chains. CDR3 protein sequences are deduplicated, and each keeps its most common genes and DNA. Across this sample there are under 600,000 distinct CDR3 sequences, with about a sixth seen only once. The ten largest clones add up to less than 3.5% of the sample. The sample taken for sequencing was blood. Receptors originate from a woman in her thirties or forties with Graves' ophthalmopathy.

The sample holds many counts of this clonotype. This chain links TRBV12-3 or TRBV12-4 with TRBJ2-7; D is perhaps TRBD1 (7 bases). V lost 4 bases and J 3 bases, leaving 16 bases between the germline ends. This CDR3 has 15 amino acids. The CDR3 loop reads CASSSRGQGGYEQYF. CDR3 in DNA: TGTGCCAGCAGTTCGAGGGGGCAGGGGGGCTACGAGCAGTACTTC.

This clonotype turned up a few times. The chain couples TRBV6-1 to TRBJ2-3, with D unresolved. Trimming cost V 6 bases and J 0 bases, with 13 bases left between them. This CDR3 is built from 15 residues. The germline gives CDR1 MNHNS, CDR2 SASEGT. In nucleotides, the CDR3 is TGTGCCAGCAGAGAGACTCCTACTAGCACAGATACGCAGTATTTT. This codes for CASRETPTSTDTQYF.

The chain employs TRBV3-1 and TRBJ2-2; D uncertain. With 5 bases removed from V and 0 bases from J, the gap between germline ends came to 10 bases. The CDR3 is made up of 15 amino acids. The germline V gene encodes CDR1 LGHDT and CDR2 YNNKEL (reference sequence). The DNA of the CDR3 is TGTGCCAGCAGCAGGGCAGGAGCGAACACCGGGGAGCTGTTTTTT. Its protein is CASSRAGANTGELFF.

This clonotype was counted between two and nine times. This sequence joins TRBV20-1 and TRBJ1-5; no clear D. V was cut by 4 bases and J by 1 base, with 14 bases left in between. Germline CDR1 and CDR2: DFQATT and SNEGSKA (reference sequence). The CDR3 length is 15 residues. CDR3 sequence: CSATLNPLSNQPQHF. The CDR3, as DNA: TGCAGTGCTACCTTAAACCCATTGAGCAATCAGCCCCAGCATTTT.

The chain combines TRBV11-2 with TRBJ2-3; 12 positions agree with TRBD2. V lost 5 bases and J lost 6; bases outside the gene matches: 9. The CDR3 is 16 amino acids. Germline loops: CDR1 SGHAT, CDR2 FQNNGV. CDR3 region: CASSQASGRAGDTQYF. CDR3 DNA sequence: TGTGCCAGCAGCCAAGCTAGCGGGAGGGCCGGGGATACGCAGTATTTT. The full variable domain, with the rest looked up from reference TRBV11-2 and TRBJ2-3, is EAGVAQSPRYKIIEKRQSVAFWCNPISGHATLYWYQQILGQGPKLLIQFQNNGVVDDSQLPKDRFSAERLKGVDSTLKIQPAKLEDSAVYLCASSQASGRAGDTQYFGPGTRLTVL.

This clonotype was detected many times. The CDR3 loop is CAGSPRTGGKYNEQFF. CDR3 DNA: TGTGCCGGATCCCCCAGGACAGGGGGGAAATACAATGAGCAGTTCTTC. V is TRBV28 and J is TRBJ2-1; the match to TRBD1 covers 10 bases. This CDR3 spans 16 amino acids. Trimming cost V 11 bases and J 4 bases; bases outside gene matches: 14. Germline V gene lookup returns CDR1 MDHEN and CDR2 SYDVKM. Full variable domain (rest looked up from reference TRBV28 and TRBJ2-1): DVKVTQSSRYLVKRTGEKVFLECVQDMDHENMFWYRQDPGLGLRLIYFSYDVKMKEKGDIPEGYSVSREKKERFSLILESASTNQTSMYLCAGSPRTGGKYNEQFFGPGTRLTVL.

As for this clonotype: A junction boundary mismatches the germline segment, possibly from a read error. The chain uses TRBV27 and TRBJ1-6; D remains unclear. CDR1 and CDR2 (germline): MNHEY, SMNVEV (reference sequence). This CDR3 has 12 residues. The CDR3 nucleotides are TGTGCCAGCAGTACTAATAATTCACCCCTCCCCTTT. Translated: CASSTNNSPLPF.

This clonotype was detected only a few times. This chain joins TRBV18 and TRBJ2-3, with TRBD1 identical over 8 bases. The CDR3 runs to 17 residues. Germline lookup yields CDR1 KGHSH and CDR2 LQKENI. Losses at the gene ends were 3 bases for V and 2 bases for J; bases not matched to a gene: 10. The CDR3 here is CASSPDLTGDHTDTQYF. CDR3 in DNA: TGTGCCAGCTCACCGGACCTGACAGGGGACCACACAGATACGCAGTATTTT.

This chain links TRBV28 with TRBJ2-4, with 10 bases that match TRBD1. Trimming at V came to 8 bases and at J to 8 bases, leaving 9 bases not matched to a gene. The germline V gene has CDR1 MDHEN and CDR2 SYDVKM. The length of the CDR3 is 14 residues. CDR3 sequence reads: CASRIRTGGYIQYF. The CDR3 DNA is TGTGCCAGCCGAATTAGGACAGGGGGATACATTCAGTACTTC.

This chain links TRBV20-1 with TRBJ2-3; D is tentatively TRBD1 or TRBD2 (5 bases each). Germline lookup yields CDR1 DFQATT and CDR2 SNEGSKA (reference sequence). The V end was cut by 0 bases, the J end by 2 bases, with 18 bases between. The CDR3 is made up of 17 amino acids. Here the CDR3 DNA reads TGCAGTGCTAGAGATGCGGGCTCAGGGTCACACACAGATACGCAGTATTTT. Translation gives CSARDAGSGSHTDTQYF.

The chain couples TRBV7-3 to TRBJ2-3; no definite D call. Germline CDR1 reads SGHTA; CDR2 reads FQGTGA. The CDR3 extends over 13 amino acids. The V and J ends lost 4 bases and 5 bases respectively, with 10 bases between them. The CDR3 DNA reads as TGTGCCAGCAGCTCTATCGTTGGAGATACGCAGTATTTT. It encodes CASSSIVGDTQYF.

This clonotype appeared once. V gene TRBV28 combines with J gene TRBJ2-5; tentative D call: TRBD2 (5 bases). This CDR3 region has 14 residues. Trimming left V 5 bases short and J 4 bases short, with 14 bases between. The germline gives CDR1 MDHEN, CDR2 SYDVKM. For the CDR3, the DNA is TGTGCCAGCAGTGCCGGAGGTACCGGAGAGACCCAGTACTTC. Protein sequence: CASSAGGTGETQYF. Full variable domain (rest looked up from reference TRBV28 and TRBJ2-5): DVKVTQSSRYLVKRTGEKVFLECVQDMDHENMFWYRQDPGLGLRLIYFSYDVKMKEKGDIPEGYSVSREKKERFSLILESASTNQTSMYLCASSAGGTGETQYFGPGTRLLVL.

This clonotype has a count of ten or more. The chain links TRBV27 to TRBJ2-1, with 7 bases fitting TRBD2. The CDR3 spans 18 residues. After removal of 0 bases from V and 0 bases from J, the junction contained 8 bases not matched to a gene. Germline V gene lookup returns CDR1 MNHEY and CDR2 SMNVEV (reference sequence). The CDR3 coding sequence is TGTGCCAGCAGTTTATCATACCAGGGCGGGAGCTCCTACAATGAGCAGTTCTTC. Protein product: CASSLSYQGGSSYNEQFF.

There are a few counts of this clonotype. The chain is built from TRBV28 and TRBJ2-7; 7 bases map to TRBD1. Germline V gene lookup returns CDR1 MDHEN and CDR2 SYDVKM. J lost 2 bases, V lost 3 bases, and 4 bases had no gene match. CDR3 length: 14 residues. The CDR3 DNA reads as TGTGCCAGCAGTTTCGACAGGGCTCCCTACGAGCAGTACTTC. It codes for CASSFDRAPYEQYF.

The chain combines TRBV24-1 with TRBJ1-2; 10 bases map to TRBD1. Germline CDR1 and CDR2: KGHDR and SFDVKD. The CDR3 has 14 residues. V trimming: 4 bases; J trimming: 8 bases; junction bases outside the gene matches: 6. The CDR3 loop is CATSDPGTGEGYTF. CDR3 in DNA: TGTGCCACCAGTGACCCCGGGACAGGGGAAGGCTACACCTTC.

Remarks on this clonotype: A much larger clone sits a single nucleotide away, making a read error possible. The chain joins TRBV27 to TRBJ2-1, with TRBD2 matching over 11 bases. V dropped 2 bases and J dropped 10; count of bases not matched to a gene: 7. This CDR3 spans 15 amino acids. In germline, CDR1 is MNHEY, CDR2 SMNVEV (reference sequence). In DNA form, the CDR3 reads TGTGCCAGCAGTTTAATGGGGACTAGCGGAGTAGAGCAGTTCTTC. Protein sequence: CASSLMGTSGVEQFF.

The J gene is TRBJ1-2, the V gene TRBV24-1; no clear D gene. Trimming left V 2 bases short and J 5 bases short, with 5 bases between. Per germline, CDR1 KGHDR and CDR2 SFDVKD. CDR3 length: 12 residues. CDR3 sequence: CATSDSRYGYTF. The CDR3, as DNA: TGTGCCACCAGTGATTCCAGATATGGCTACACCTTC.